The clone carrying this T cell receptor beta chain was counted between two and nine times. Its antigen is as yet unknown. This sample stems from a study of cytomegalovirus exposure and HLA in healthy donors. Broader study findings: Associated with cytomegalovirus, according to the listing, were 150 to 200 TCR beta chains.

In the PCR, 60 Vbeta and 13 Jbeta primers were used. TCRdb keeps only in-frame clones here, not all; method: immunoSEQ multiplex PCR. The data contain about 87,000 clones, approximately 7.1% of them singletons. Sequencing input: PBMCs. The receptor's source is a man aged 45-65 years in good health and CMV-seronegative.

The CDR3 sequence: CASSRKSGTGAINQPQHF. In DNA form, the CDR3 reads TGTGCCAGCAGCCGTAAATCCGGGACAGGGGCGATCAATCAGCCCCAGCATTTT. The chain recombines TRBV7-6 with TRBJ1-5; 10 bases fit TRBD1. V dropped 5 bases and J dropped 3; count of bases not matched to a gene: 13. The CDR3 covers 18 residues. CDR1 and CDR2 (germline): SGHVS, FNYEAQ.